The following is a T cell receptor (beta chain) sequence with its context. V was pared by 5 bases and J by 5 bases, with 7 bases between. The CDR3 runs to 13 residues. Per the study methods: Reference gene primer amplification gave nucleated cell count estimates. TCRdb's table, derived via immunoSEQ multiplex PCR, lists solely in-frame clones and lacks some. That table supplies the V and J calls and clone size; D and trimming were determined from the DNA. The repertoire includes 40,000 to 50,000 clones, around 85% of them detected once, and roughly 40% sits in the top ten. The entry originates in a study of blood T cell repertoires in COVID-19. On the study more broadly: Italy, Spain and the United States were the sources of the convalescent and acute COVID-19 samples.

The specimen was peripheral blood. This sequence joins TRBV12-3 or TRBV12-4 and TRBJ1-6; D gene ambiguous. The receptor comes from a man aged 40-49 years with active or convalescent COVID-19. CDR3: CASSPGNNSPLHF. Written as DNA, the CDR3 is TGTGCCAGCAGTCCGGGGAATAATTCACCCCTCCACTTT.